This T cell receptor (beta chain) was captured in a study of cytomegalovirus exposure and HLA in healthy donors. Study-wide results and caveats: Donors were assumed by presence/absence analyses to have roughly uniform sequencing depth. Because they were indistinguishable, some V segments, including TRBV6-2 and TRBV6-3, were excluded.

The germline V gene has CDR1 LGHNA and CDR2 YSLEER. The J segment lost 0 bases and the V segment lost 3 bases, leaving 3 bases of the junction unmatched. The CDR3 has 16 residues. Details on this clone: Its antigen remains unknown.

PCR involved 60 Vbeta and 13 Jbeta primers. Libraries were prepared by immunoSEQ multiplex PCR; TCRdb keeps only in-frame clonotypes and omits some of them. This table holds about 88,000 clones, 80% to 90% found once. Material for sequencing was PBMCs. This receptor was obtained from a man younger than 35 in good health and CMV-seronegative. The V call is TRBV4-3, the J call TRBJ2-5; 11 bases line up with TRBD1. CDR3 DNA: TGCGCCAGCAGCCAGGGGACAGGGGGGTACCAAGAGACCCAGTACTTC. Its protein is CASSQGTGGYQETQYF.